The 7 T cell receptor beta chains presented below share a single source sample, sequenced in a study of beta chain features in type 1 diabetes. Study-wide findings and caveats: Type 1 diabetes patients had moderately but significantly shorter TCRB CDR3s in all four CD4+ subsets.

Sequencing targeted expressed TCRB transcripts, as all isolated RNA had been reverse transcribed. This table comes from immunoSEQ multiplex PCR, and its TCRdb copy is limited to in-frame clones, with some not included. The table records 120,000 to 150,000 clones, about 13% of them present only once. Their antigen targets remain unknown. The sample taken for sequencing was central memory CD4+ T cells from blood. The receptors were sampled from a man between 18 and 29 years old with type 1 diabetes.

This clone turned up a few times. The chain uses TRBV5-1 and TRBJ1-1, with D possibly TRBD1 on 6 matching bases. V was clipped by 4 bases and J by 1 base, with 8 bases between them. In germline, CDR1 is SGHRS, CDR2 YFSETQ. This CDR3 is built from 13 residues. The CDR3 DNA reads TGCGCCAGCAGCCGACAGGAGAACACTGAAGCTTTCTTT. Amino acids: CASSRQENTEAFF.

This clone was seen a handful of times. The rearrangement joins TRBV29-1 to TRBJ1-4; 7 bases line up with TRBD1. CDR1 and CDR2 (germline): SQVTM, ANQGSEA. The CDR3 runs to 14 residues. V trimming: 2 bases; J trimming: 8 bases; junction bases outside the gene matches: 8. Here the CDR3 reads CSVEKGAGNEKLFF. CDR3 sequence (DNA): TGCAGCGTTGAAAAGGGGGCAGGGAACGAAAAACTGTTTTTT.

This clone has a handful of counts. The chain couples TRBV5-1 to TRBJ2-7; D could derive from TRBD1 or TRBD2 (5 bases each). CDR3 length: 14 amino acids. Deletions cut 5 bases from V and 2 bases from J, with 14 bases between. The germline V gene encodes CDR1 SGHRS and CDR2 YFSETQ. The CDR3 DNA reads TGCGCCAGCAGGGGGACCGTATTAGCCTACGAGCAGTACTTC. Its translation is CASRGTVLAYEQYF.

This clone was picked up a small number of times. The V call is TRBV10-3, the J call TRBJ2-7, with TRBD1 matching 7 bases. This CDR3 spans 12 amino acids. Per germline, CDR1 ENHRY and CDR2 SYGVKD. V lost 6 bases, J lost 4 bases, and 3 bases stayed unmatched. The CDR3 DNA follows: TGTGCCATCAGCGAACAGGGGTACGAGCAGTACTTC. This translates into CAISEQGYEQYF.

This clone has only a few counts. In DNA, the CDR3 is TGTGCCAGCAGCCCGCGACCCGCGGAAGGCTACACCTTC. Encoded protein: CASSPRPAEGYTF. The chain joins TRBV14 to TRBJ1-2; D not resolved. Trimming cost V 4 bases and J 8 bases, with 14 bases left between them. Per the germline V gene, CDR1 is SGHDN and CDR2 is FVKESK. CDR3 length: 13 residues.

This chain connects TRBV28 to TRBJ1-1, with 8 positions matching TRBD1. CDR3 length: 15 residues. CDR1 and CDR2 (germline): MDHEN, SYDVKM. With 4 bases clipped from V and 8 bases from J, the junction kept 12 bases outside the gene matches. The CDR3 nucleotides are TGTGCCAGCAGTTCCCCCCCGGACAGGGATCGGGAAGCTTTCTTT. This codes for CASSSPPDRDREAFF.

The V gene is TRBV18, the J gene TRBJ2-5; D is ambiguous. The germline V and J ends were trimmed by 1 base and 2 bases, with 11 bases remaining between them. The CDR3 is 15 residues long. Germline CDR1 is KGHSH and CDR2 is LQKENI. CDR3 residues: CASSPRATFQETQYF. For the CDR3, the DNA is TGTGCCAGCTCACCACGGGCGACTTTTCAAGAGACCCAGTACTTC.